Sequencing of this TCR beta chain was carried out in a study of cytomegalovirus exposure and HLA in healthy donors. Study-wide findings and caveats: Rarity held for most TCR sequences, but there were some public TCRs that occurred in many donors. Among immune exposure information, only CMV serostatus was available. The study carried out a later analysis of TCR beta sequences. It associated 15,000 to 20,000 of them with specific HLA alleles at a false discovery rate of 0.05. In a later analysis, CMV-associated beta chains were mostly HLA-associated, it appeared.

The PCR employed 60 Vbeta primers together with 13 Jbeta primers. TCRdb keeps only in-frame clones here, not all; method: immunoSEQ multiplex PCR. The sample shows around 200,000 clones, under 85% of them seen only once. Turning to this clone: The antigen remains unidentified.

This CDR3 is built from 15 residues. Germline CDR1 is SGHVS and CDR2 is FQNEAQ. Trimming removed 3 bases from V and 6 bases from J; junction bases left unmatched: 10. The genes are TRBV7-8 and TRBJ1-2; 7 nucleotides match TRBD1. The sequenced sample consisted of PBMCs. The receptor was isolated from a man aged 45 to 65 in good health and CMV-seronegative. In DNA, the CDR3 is TGTGCCAGCAGCTTTTCGAGGACAGGAGGAGATGGCTACACCTTC. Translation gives CASSFSRTGGDGYTF. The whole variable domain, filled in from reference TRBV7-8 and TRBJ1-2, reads GAGVSQSPRYKVAKRGQDVALRCDPISGHVSLFWYQQALGQGPEFLTYFQNEAQLDKSGLPSDRFFAERPEGSVSTLKIQRTQQEDSAVYLCASSFSRTGGDGYTFGSGTRLTVV.